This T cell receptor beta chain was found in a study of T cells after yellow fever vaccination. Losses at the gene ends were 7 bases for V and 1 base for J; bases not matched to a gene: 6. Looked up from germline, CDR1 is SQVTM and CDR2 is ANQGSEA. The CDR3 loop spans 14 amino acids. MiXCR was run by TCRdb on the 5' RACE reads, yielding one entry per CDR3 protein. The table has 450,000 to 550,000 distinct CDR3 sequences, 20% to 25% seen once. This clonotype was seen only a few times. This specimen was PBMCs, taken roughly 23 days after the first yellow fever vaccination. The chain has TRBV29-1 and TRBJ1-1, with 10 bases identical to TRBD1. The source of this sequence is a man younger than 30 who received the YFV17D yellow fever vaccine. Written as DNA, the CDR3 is TGCAGCGCCCGGGACAGGGGAGCGAACACTGAAGCTTTCTTT. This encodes CSARDRGANTEAFF.